This entry lists 6 T cell receptor beta chains sequenced from one sample in a study of control samples from healthy donors and cancer patients. Profiled with immunoSEQ multiplex PCR; TCRdb holds only in-frame clones, not every one. The sample includes 200,000 to 250,000 clones, about 95% of them seen just once. The sequencing input was blood. The origin of the receptors is a man between 50 and 59 years old in good health.

V gene TRBV2 combines with J gene TRBJ2-2; 9 bases are shared with TRBD1. CDR3 length: 14 amino acids. The V gene's germline CDR1 is SNHLY and CDR2 FYNNEI. J was trimmed by 5 bases and V by 6 bases; bases with no gene match: 4. CDR3 nucleotides: TGTGCCAGCAGGCCGGGACAGGGTACCGGGGAGCTGTTTTTT. Its protein product is CASRPGQGTGELFF.

The chain is built from TRBV29-1 and TRBJ2-7; D might be TRBD1 (6 bases). The CDR3 spans 13 residues. Germline CDR1 SQVTM, CDR2 ANQGSEA. Deletions cut 6 bases from V and 3 bases from J, with 15 bases between. The CDR3 here is CSVSTGLGYEQYF. Written as DNA, the CDR3 is TGCAGCGTCTCCACAGGGTTGGGCTACGAGCAGTACTTC.

This rearrangement joins TRBV7-2 to TRBJ1-1; 8 bases line up with TRBD1. V dropped 3 bases and J dropped 6; count of bases not matched to a gene: 3. Per germline, CDR1 SGHTA and CDR2 FQGNSA. The CDR3 sequence is 13 residues long. CDR3 residues: CASSFDRGPEAFF. The CDR3 nucleotides read TGTGCCAGCAGCTTCGACAGGGGCCCTGAAGCTTTCTTT.

With regard to this clone: Other nucleotide sequences in the sample specify the same CDR3. The J gene is TRBJ1-4, the V gene TRBV9, with a tentative D call TRBD1 (5 bases). The germline CDR1 and CDR2 sequences are SGDLS and YYNGEE. V gave up 2 bases and J gave up 5 bases, with 10 bases separating them. The CDR3 has 14 amino acids. CDR3 nucleotide sequence: TGTGCCAGCAGCGTCGGGACCCTGAATGAAAAACTGTTTTTT. As protein: CASSVGTLNEKLFF. Using reference TRBV9 and TRBJ1-4 for the parts outside the CDR3, the full variable domain is DSGVTQTPKHLITATGQRVTLRCSPRSGDLSVYWYQQSLDQGLQFLIQYYNGEERAKGNILERFSAQQFPDLHSELNLSSLELGDSALYFCASSVGTLNEKLFFGSGTQLSVL.

This chain uses TRBV13 with TRBJ2-7; 8 nucleotides agree with TRBD1. The V gene's germline CDR1 is PRHDT and CDR2 FYEKMQ (reference sequence). Unmatched junction bases numbered 3, after V lost 4 bases and J lost 1 base. The CDR3 has 14 amino acids. This chain's CDR3 is CASSYDRGSYEQYF. The CDR3 bases are TGTGCCAGCAGCTACGACAGGGGTTCCTACGAGCAGTACTTC.

The DNA of the CDR3 is TGCGCCAGCAGCCGGGACATTGCCGGCGAGCAGTACTTC. It codes for CASSRDIAGEQYF. The V call is TRBV5-1, the J call TRBJ2-7; D might be TRBD1 (6 bases). V was shortened by 4 bases and J by 6 bases, with 14 bases between the two germline ends. Germline V lookup: CDR1 SGHRS, CDR2 YFSETQ. CDR3 size: 13 residues.